The entry that follows covers one T cell receptor (beta chain) sequence. TCRdb's table, derived via immunoSEQ multiplex PCR, lists solely in-frame clones and lacks some. Found here are tens of thousands of clones, about 92% of them singletons; the top ten hold around 30%. This sample is part of a study of blood T cell repertoires in COVID-19. Across the whole study: Whether acute or convalescent, the COVID-19 samples came from the United States, Italy and Spain.

V lost 7 bases, J lost 6 bases, and 11 bases stayed unmatched. Germline CDR1 reads MNHEY; CDR2 reads SVGAGI. The length of the CDR3 is 14 residues. The material sequenced was peripheral blood. This receptor was obtained from a woman aged 80 or over with acute or convalescent COVID-19. The chain employs TRBV6-5 and TRBJ2-7; 8 bases are shared with TRBD1. The CDR3, as DNA: TGTGCCAGCACCTTTATGGGGCAGGGGGCCGAGCAGTACGTC. Translating it yields CASTFMGQGAEQYV.